What follows are 19 T cell receptor beta chains derived from one specimen sequenced in a study of identical twins (dated by TCRdb to 2015 to 2016). The library was generated by 5' RACE. The instrument was an Illumina HiSeq 2000. TCRdb itself trimmed the public reads at Q25 with fastp, ran MiXCR and retained productive beta chains. Entries are consolidated by CDR3 protein sequence, retaining the most common genes and DNA. This sample is represented by about 190,000 distinct CDR3 sequences; about 16% of them were singletons. The ten largest clones capture 40% to 45% of the sample. These sequences were also reported in another study, on T cells expressing NK-cell markers.

The sample taken for sequencing was CD8+ T cells sorted from blood. These receptors were obtained from a woman in her late teens or twenties in good health.

V usage is TRBV11-1 and J usage is TRBJ1-1; TRBD1 is a possible D gene (6 bases). V was trimmed by 7 bases and J by 2 bases, leaving 26 bases between them. Germline loops: CDR1 SGHAT, CDR2 FQDESV (reference sequence). This CDR3 comprises 18 residues. The chain's CDR3 is CASTANPGVGRENTEAFF. The CDR3 DNA reads as TGTGCCAGCACCGCTAACCCAGGGGTGGGCCGTGAAAACACTGAAGCTTTCTTT.

This clonotype was detected a few times. V gene TRBV4-2 combines with J gene TRBJ2-1; no clear D. This CDR3 is 12 amino acids long. Trimming stripped 3 bases from V and 3 bases from J, with 3 bases between. The germline V gene encodes CDR1 LGHNA and CDR2 YNFKEQ. The CDR3 DNA reads TGTGCCAGCAGCCATCGCTACAATGAGCAGTTCTTC. Amino acids: CASSHRYNEQFF.

The chain joins TRBV20-1 to TRBJ2-7; D not certain. Trimming cost V 0 bases and J 0 bases, with 6 bases left between them. Germline CDR1 and CDR2: DFQATT and SNEGSKA (reference sequence). This CDR3 is built from 13 residues. CDR3 DNA: TGCAGTGCTAGAGACCTACGCTCCTACGAGCAGTACTTC. This sequence encodes CSARDLRSYEQYF.

This clonotype was seen more than once but under ten times. The rearrangement joins TRBV12-3 or TRBV12-4 to TRBJ1-1, with D uncertain. Trimming removed 1 base at V and 1 base at J, with 10 bases between. The length of the CDR3 is 15 residues. This CDR3 is CASSLVKDENTEAFF. CDR3 DNA sequence: TGTGCCAGCAGTTTAGTTAAGGACGAGAACACTGAAGCTTTCTTT.

The V gene is TRBV29-1, the J gene TRBJ2-3; TRBD1 matches at 9 bases. With 1 base clipped from V and 7 bases from J, the junction kept 6 bases outside the gene matches. This CDR3 spans 14 amino acids. Germline V gene data show CDR1 as SQVTM and CDR2 as ANQGSEA. The CDR3 sequence: CSVEVADRGHTQYF. The CDR3 coding sequence is TGCAGCGTTGAAGTGGCGGACAGGGGTCATACGCAGTATTTT.

V gene TRBV5-1 combines with J gene TRBJ2-7; 7 nucleotides match TRBD2. The junction had 8 bases not matched to a gene; V was cut back by 5 bases and J by 6 bases. CDR3 length: 13 residues. The germline V gene encodes CDR1 SGHRS and CDR2 YFSETQ. The CDR3: CASRNTSVGEQYF. In nucleotides, the CDR3 is TGCGCCAGCAGGAACACTAGCGTTGGCGAGCAGTACTTC.

This clonotype came up many times. The rearrangement joins TRBV7-6 to TRBJ2-2; 10 bases agree with TRBD2. This CDR3 has 17 residues. Germline CDR1 is SGHVS and CDR2 is FNYEAQ. Trimming removed 5 bases from V and 4 bases from J; junction bases left unmatched: 10. The CDR3 coding sequence is TGTGCCAGCAGCCAAACTCTAGGACTAGCGGTCACCGGGGAGCTGTTTTTT. The encoded protein is CASSQTLGLAVTGELFF. Supplemented by reference TRBV7-6 and TRBJ2-2, the full variable domain reads GAGVSQSPRYKVTKRGQDVALRCDPISGHVSLYWYRQALGQGPEFLTYFNYEAQQDKSGLPNDRFSAERPEGSISTLTIQRTEQRDSAMYRCASSQTLGLAVTGELFFGEGSRLTVL.

This clonotype was seen at least ten times. The chain employs TRBV12-3 or TRBV12-4 and TRBJ1-2; tentatively, D is TRBD1 (5 bases). Trimming stripped 7 bases from V and 6 bases from J, with 18 bases between. CDR3 size: 14 residues. The CDR3 nucleotides are TGTGCCAGCACCGACCAGGGTTTATCGGATGGCTACACCTTC. The encoded protein is CASTDQGLSDGYTF.

This clonotype came up many times. V usage is TRBV11-2 and J usage is TRBJ2-5; 8 nucleotides line up with TRBD1. Germline CDR1 reads SGHAT; CDR2 reads FQNNGV. The CDR3 covers 14 residues. Unmatched junction bases numbered 7, after V lost 5 bases and J lost 5 bases. The CDR3 region is CASSRTTGDETQYF. Written as DNA, the CDR3 is TGTGCCAGCAGCCGCACGACAGGGGATGAGACCCAGTACTTC.

This clonotype has ten or more counts. V and J are TRBV5-1 and TRBJ2-3, with unresolved D. Germline loops: CDR1 SGHRS, CDR2 YFSETQ. The CDR3 spans 14 residues. V was shortened by 0 bases and J by 0 bases, with 5 bases between the two germline ends. The DNA of the CDR3 is TGCGCCAGCAGCTTGGCCTCTAGCACAGATACGCAGTATTTT. The encoded protein is CASSLASSTDTQYF.

This clonotype was detected only a few times. In nucleotides, the CDR3 is TGTGCCAGCAGCCTGAAGGGACATTGGTCCTACGAGCAGTACTTC. Its protein is CASSLKGHWSYEQYF. This rearrangement joins TRBV14 to TRBJ2-7; D is perhaps TRBD1 (6 bases). The CDR3 is made up of 15 amino acids. CDR1 is SGHDN and CDR2 is FVKESK in the germline V gene. V was pared by 4 bases and J by 1 base, with 14 bases between.

Only a few counts were recorded for this clonotype. The chain couples TRBV14 to TRBJ2-2; the D gene is possibly TRBD1 (5 bases). The V and J ends lost 4 bases and 3 bases respectively, with 15 bases between them. In germline, CDR1 is SGHDN, CDR2 FVKESK. The CDR3 extends over 16 amino acids. DNA of the CDR3: TGTGCCAGCAGCCGATATACGAGACAGTACACCGGGGAGCTGTTTTTT. Encoded protein: CASSRYTRQYTGELFF.

This clonotype occurred a few times. The chain is built from TRBV20-1 and TRBJ2-1; D not certain. Germline loops: CDR1 DFQATT, CDR2 SNEGSKA (reference sequence). The CDR3 is made up of 14 amino acids. V lost 3 bases to trimming and J lost 2 bases, with 11 bases between them. In DNA form, the CDR3 reads TGCAGTGCTAGGAAGGTTTCCACCTACAATGAGCAGTTCTTC. This gives the protein CSARKVSTYNEQFF.

In this sample, this clonotype turned up a few times. The chain has TRBV5-1 and TRBJ2-7, with D perhaps matching TRBD1 (6 bases). V was pared by 1 base and J by 3 bases, with 11 bases between. The germline gives CDR1 SGHRS, CDR2 YFSETQ. The CDR3 length is 14 residues. The CDR3: CASSLLAGDYEQYF. Written as DNA, the CDR3 is TGCGCCAGCAGCTTGTTAGCAGGGGACTACGAGCAGTACTTC.

This clonotype appeared a few times. The chain has TRBV7-9 and TRBJ2-7; no clear D gene. Deletions cut 5 bases from V and 2 bases from J, with 19 bases between. This CDR3 has 16 amino acids. Germline V gene lookup returns CDR1 SEHNR and CDR2 FQNEAQ (reference sequence). The CDR3 region has the DNA TGTGCCAGCAGCCAATCCTCCCCCGAGCACACCTACGAGCAGTACTTC. Translating it yields CASSQSSPEHTYEQYF.

This clonotype was seen more than once but under ten times. The chain has TRBV9 and TRBJ1-1, with 7 bases that match TRBD1. V lost 3 bases to trimming and J lost 0 bases; unmatched junction nucleotides: 5. CDR1 SGDLS and CDR2 YYNGEE come from the germline V gene. The CDR3 loop spans 15 amino acids. The CDR3 is CASSGGGQLNTEAFF. For the CDR3, the DNA is TGTGCCAGCAGCGGGGGGGGACAGCTGAACACTGAAGCTTTCTTT.

This chain uses TRBV12-3 or TRBV12-4 with TRBJ2-7, with D unresolved. The V end lost 5 bases, the J end lost 7 bases, and 12 bases lay between the germline ends. This CDR3 comprises 12 residues. CDR3 sequence reads: CASSLAPREQYF. In DNA, the CDR3 is TGTGCCAGCAGTCTGGCCCCACGGGAGCAGTACTTC.

The chain combines TRBV11-2 with TRBJ2-1; D is perhaps TRBD2 (5 bases). The germline gives CDR1 SGHAT, CDR2 FQNNGV. The V end was cut by 2 bases, the J end by 4 bases, with 12 bases between. This CDR3 contains 15 residues. The CDR3 DNA reads TGTGCCAGCAGCTTAAATCCCGGGGTGTACAATGAGCAGTTCTTC. Translation: CASSLNPGVYNEQFF.

The chain links TRBV4-1 to TRBJ2-1; D is undetermined. CDR3 length: 15 residues. Germline CDR1 and CDR2: MGHRA and YSYEKL. V dropped 0 bases and J dropped 5 bases, with 11 bases sitting between them. CDR3 in DNA: TGCGCCAGCAGCCAAGAATCGCCGAAGAACAATGAGCAGTTCTTC. It codes for CASSQESPKNNEQFF.